These 3 T cell receptor beta chains were sequenced from one sample in a study of T cells after yellow fever vaccination. TCRdb analysed the 5' RACE reads with MiXCR anew, one entry per CDR3 protein. Of 95,000 to 150,000 distinct CDR3 sequences listed, around 7.7% are singletons. Sequenced here: CD4+ T cells sorted from PBMCs, sampled about 10 days after the first yellow fever vaccination. The receptors were sampled from a young man who received the YFV17D yellow fever vaccine.

This clonotype was observed many times. The chain recombines TRBV30 with TRBJ2-1; D gene uncertain. The CDR3 totals 14 residues. The V and J ends lost 0 bases and 4 bases respectively, with 10 bases between them. Germline V gene data show CDR1 as GTSNPN and CDR2 as SVGIG (reference sequence). The CDR3, as DNA: TGTGCCTGGAGTGTACCCACTATATACAATGAGCAGTTCTTC. It codes for CAWSVPTIYNEQFF.

This clonotype was seen more than once but under ten times. The V gene is TRBV7-2, the J gene TRBJ2-3, with D hard to call. Germline loops: CDR1 SGHTA, CDR2 FQGNSA. CDR3 length equals 14 residues. V lost 5 bases to trimming and J lost 2 bases, with 11 bases between them. The chain's CDR3 is CASSRRVHTDTQYF. CDR3 nucleotide sequence: TGTGCCAGCAGCCGTCGGGTGCACACAGATACGCAGTATTTT.

The chain recombines TRBV19 with TRBJ2-1, with TRBD2 matching over 8 bases. The CDR3 spans 16 residues. The germline CDR1 and CDR2 sequences are LNHDA and SQIVND (reference sequence). Trimming cost V 9 bases and J 3 bases; bases outside gene matches: 13. The CDR3 loop is CASLVSGGNLYNEQFF. For the CDR3, the DNA is TGTGCCAGCTTAGTGAGCGGGGGAAACCTCTACAATGAGCAGTTCTTC.